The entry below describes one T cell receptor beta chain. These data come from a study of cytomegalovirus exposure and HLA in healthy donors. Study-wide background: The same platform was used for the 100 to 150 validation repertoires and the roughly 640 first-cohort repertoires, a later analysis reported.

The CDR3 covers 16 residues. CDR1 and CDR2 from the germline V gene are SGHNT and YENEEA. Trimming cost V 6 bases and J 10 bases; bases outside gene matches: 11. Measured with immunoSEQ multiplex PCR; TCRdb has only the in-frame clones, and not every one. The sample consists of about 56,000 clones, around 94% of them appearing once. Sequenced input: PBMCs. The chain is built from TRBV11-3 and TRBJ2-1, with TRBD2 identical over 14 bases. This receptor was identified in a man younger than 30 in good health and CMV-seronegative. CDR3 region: CASSLQGLAGVGEQFF. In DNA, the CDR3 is TGTGCCAGCAGTCTCCAGGGACTAGCGGGAGTAGGCGAGCAGTTCTTC.